These 27 T cell receptor beta chains share one sample of origin, sequenced in a study of cytomegalovirus exposure and HLA in healthy donors. Primers: 60 Vbeta forward and 13 Jbeta reverse. The repertoire was sequenced with immunoSEQ multiplex PCR; TCRdb's copy has only in-frame clones and lacks some. The table lists over 130,000 clones, more than 75% of them singletons. Material: PBMCs. These receptors were collected from a middle-aged man in good health and CMV-seronegative.

This clone was detected a few times. The CDR3 end shows no conserved phenylalanine or tryptophan, and so a read error is likely. The DNA is omitted, as the CDR3 cannot be located on it reliably, and the CDR3 follows TCRdb's listing. This chain connects TRBV19 to TRBJ1-1. The CDR3 length is 9 residues, termini included. Germline assignment: CDR1 LNHDA and CDR2 SQIVND (reference sequence). The chain's CDR3 is CASSTLTPL.

This chain links TRBV4-2 with TRBJ2-5, with D perhaps TRBD2 (5 bases). Trimming shortened V by 4 bases and J by 2 bases, and 11 bases separated the two germline ends. The CDR3 loop spans 14 amino acids. Germline CDR1 is LGHNA and CDR2 is YNFKEQ. This CDR3 is CASSRGLSQETQYF. Here the CDR3 DNA reads TGTGCCAGCAGCCGTGGACTCTCTCAAGAGACCCAGTACTTC.

The gene calls are TRBV5-4 and TRBJ1-2, with unresolved D. Between the trimmed V and J ends, which lost 1 base and 5 bases, there was a span of 6 bases. Germline V gene lookup returns CDR1 SGHNT and CDR2 YYREEE (reference sequence). The CDR3 runs to 12 residues. The CDR3 is CASSLTRYGYTF. In DNA, the CDR3 is TGTGCCAGCAGCTTGACCCGGTATGGCTACACCTTC.

V is TRBV9 and J is TRBJ2-1, with 10 bases matching TRBD1. Unmatched junction bases numbered 6, after V lost 3 bases and J lost 6 bases. This CDR3 has 15 residues. Germline loops: CDR1 SGDLS, CDR2 YYNGEE. CDR3 nucleotide sequence: TGTGCCAGCAGCGAGCCCGGGACAGGGGTCAATGAGCAGTTCTTC. It codes for CASSEPGTGVNEQFF. The variable domain in full, completed from reference TRBV9 and TRBJ2-1, reads DSGVTQTPKHLITATGQRVTLRCSPRSGDLSVYWYQQSLDQGLQFLIQYYNGEERAKGNILERFSAQQFPDLHSELNLSSLELGDSALYFCASSEPGTGVNEQFFGPGTRLTVL.

This clone turned up a few times. The rearrangement uses TRBV18 and TRBJ1-4; possible D gene TRBD1, 5 bases. Between the trimmed V and J ends, which lost 1 base and 5 bases, there was a span of 17 bases. Per the germline V gene, CDR1 is KGHSH and CDR2 is LQKENI. The CDR3 runs 17 residues. The chain's CDR3 is CASSPLIGRQLNEKLFF. The CDR3 DNA reads TGTGCCAGCTCACCACTAATCGGTCGACAGCTAAATGAAAAACTGTTTTTT.

The chain carries TRBV7-9 and TRBJ2-3; 8 bases align to TRBD2. Germline lookup yields CDR1 SEHNR and CDR2 FQNEAQ (reference sequence). The CDR3 sequence is 16 residues long. V was clipped by 4 bases and J by 2 bases; unmatched bases: 8. This chain's CDR3 is CASSSPSGRDTDTQYF. The DNA of the CDR3 is TGTGCCAGCAGCTCACCTAGCGGGCGGGACACAGATACGCAGTATTTT. Drawing the rest from reference TRBV7-9 and TRBJ2-3, the complete variable domain is DTGVSQNPRHKITKRGQNVTFRCDPISEHNRLYWYRQTLGQGPEFLTYFQNEAQLEKSRLLSDRFSAERPKGSFSTLEIQRTEQGDSAMYLCASSSPSGRDTDTQYFGPGTRLTVL.

The chain couples TRBV23-1 to TRBJ2-7; weak D call: TRBD2 (5 bases). TRBV23-1 falls under the ORF class, with uncertain function. CDR3 length: 17 amino acids. The V end was cut by 8 bases, the J end by 0 bases, with 23 bases between. The CDR3 sequence: CASPERVTAQPSYEQYF. CDR3 DNA sequence: TGCGCCAGCCCCGAGAGGGTCACAGCTCAACCCTCCTACGAGCAGTACTTC.

In this sample, this clone turned up a few times. The chain carries TRBV7-3 and TRBJ2-3, with D tentatively TRBD2 (6 bases). V gave up 3 bases and J gave up 0 bases, with 10 bases separating them. The CDR3 runs to 15 residues. The V gene's germline CDR1 is SGHTA and CDR2 FQGTGA. CDR3 sequence: CASSLLASSTDTQYF. CDR3 nucleotide sequence: TGTGCCAGCAGCTTGCTAGCGTCTAGCACAGATACGCAGTATTTT.

The chain couples TRBV4-1 to TRBJ2-5, with 10 bases identical to TRBD2. This CDR3 contains 20 residues. V trimming: 1 base; J trimming: 1 base; junction bases outside the gene matches: 15. Germline V gene data show CDR1 as MGHRA and CDR2 as YSYEKL. In DNA, the CDR3 is TGCGCCAGCAGCCAAGTGTTTATGGCTAGCGGGAGAAGTGGCCAAGAGACCCAGTACTTC. This gives the protein CASSQVFMASGRSGQETQYF.

The chain links TRBV19 to TRBJ1-4, with TRBD1 as a possible D gene (6 bases). Germline CDR1 LNHDA, CDR2 SQIVND (reference sequence). The length of the CDR3 is 13 residues. Trimming pared 11 bases from V and 5 bases from J, leaving 15 bases between. CDR3 sequence reads: CAGTHRVNEKLFF. The CDR3 DNA reads as TGTGCCGGAACTCACAGGGTAAATGAAAAACTGTTTTTT.

A note on this clone: Its ends do not fully match the called genes, so a read error is possible. CDR3 sequence: CASSEGDDRAGYMF. CDR3 in DNA: TGTGCCAGCAGTGAAGGGGACGACAGGGCTGGCTATATGTTT. The chain employs TRBV6-1 and TRBJ1-3; 7 nucleotides align to TRBD1. Germline assignment: CDR1 MNHNS and CDR2 SASEGT. The CDR3 runs to 14 residues.

This chain uses TRBV23-1 with TRBJ1-1, with a tentative D call TRBD1 (5 bases). TRBV23-1 is recorded as an ORF, its role being uncertain. This CDR3 is built from 18 residues. Deletions cut 2 bases from V and 0 bases from J, with 19 bases between. CDR3 sequence (DNA): TGCGCCAGCAGTCAAAATCAACTTAGACAGAGCATGAACACTGAAGCTTTCTTT. It specifies CASSQNQLRQSMNTEAFF.

The rearrangement links TRBV9 to TRBJ1-5, with D possibly TRBD1 on 5 matching bases. This CDR3 contains 13 residues. Germline-derived CDR1 and CDR2 are SGDLS and YYNGEE. Trimming shortened V by 1 base and J by 8 bases, and 10 bases separated the two germline ends. The CDR3 DNA reads TGTGCCAGCAGCGTATCATGGGGGGAGCCCCAGCATTTT. Encoded protein: CASSVSWGEPQHF.

The chain employs TRBV18 and TRBJ1-1; D is unclear. CDR3 length: 14 amino acids. Germline V CDR1 and CDR2: KGHSH, LQKENI. V shed 2 bases and J shed 5 bases, with 12 bases lying between them. The CDR3 bases are TGTGCCAGCTCACCAGCGTCCAGGACTACTGAAGCTTTCTTT. Translation gives CASSPASRTTEAFF. The entire variable domain, with the rest obtained from reference TRBV18 and TRBJ1-1, is as follows: NAGVMQNPRHLVRRRGQEARLRCSPMKGHSHVYWYRQLPEEGLKFMVYLQKENIIDESGMPKERFSAEFPKEGPSILRIQQVVRGDSAAYFCASSPASRTTEAFFGQGTRLTVV.

This clone was counted between two and nine times. The V gene is TRBV9, the J gene TRBJ2-3; 7 bases line up with TRBD2. V dropped 1 base and J dropped 2; count of bases not matched to a gene: 4. This CDR3 has 15 amino acids. Germline lookup yields CDR1 SGDLS and CDR2 YYNGEE. The DNA for the CDR3 is TGTGCCAGCAGCGTAACCGCGGGAGTCACAGATACGCAGTATTTT. Translated: CASSVTAGVTDTQYF.

V and J are TRBV28 and TRBJ2-7; a weak D match, TRBD1 (6 bases). V lost 7 bases to trimming and J lost 3 bases, with 10 bases between them. CDR1 and CDR2 from the germline V gene are MDHEN and SYDVKM. This CDR3 contains 12 residues. CDR3 amino acids: CASTGQNYEQYF. The DNA of the CDR3 is TGTGCCAGCACAGGACAGAACTACGAGCAGTACTTC.

The chain carries TRBV18 and TRBJ1-4, with D unresolved. The CDR3 has 12 amino acids. Per the germline V gene, CDR1 is KGHSH and CDR2 is LQKENI. V gave up 3 bases and J gave up 4 bases, with 3 bases separating them. Here the CDR3 DNA reads TGTGCCAGCTCACCCCTTAATGAAAAACTGTTTTTT. This translates into CASSPLNEKLFF. The entire variable domain, with the rest obtained from reference TRBV18 and TRBJ1-4, is as follows: NAGVMQNPRHLVRRRGQEARLRCSPMKGHSHVYWYRQLPEEGLKFMVYLQKENIIDESGMPKERFSAEFPKEGPSILRIQQVVRGDSAAYFCASSPLNEKLFFGSGTQLSVL.

The chain couples TRBV6-5 to TRBJ2-7, with D tentatively TRBD2 (5 bases). V lost 3 bases, J lost 0 bases, and 12 bases lay in between. Germline assignment: CDR1 MNHEY and CDR2 SVGAGI. The CDR3 has 15 amino acids. The CDR3 bases are TGTGCCAGCAGTTATGGTGGCGGGTACTCCTACGAGCAGTACTTC. It translates to CASSYGGGYSYEQYF.

The rearrangement uses TRBV7-9 and TRBJ1-2; D is perhaps TRBD1 (6 bases). Germline-derived CDR1 and CDR2 are SEHNR and FQNEAQ (reference sequence). CDR3 length: 13 amino acids. The V gene lost 4 bases and the J gene lost 8 bases, with 14 bases spanning the gap. The CDR3 nucleotides are TGTGCCAGCAGCTCCGACAGGTTGTGGGGCTACACCTTC. It translates to CASSSDRLWGYTF.

This clone was seen just once. The rearrangement links TRBV14 to TRBJ2-2, with D possibly matching TRBD2 (7 bases). The ends were cut back, 11 bases at V and 0 bases at J, with 16 bases in the middle. The CDR3 loop spans 15 amino acids. CDR1 and CDR2 from the germline V gene are SGHDN and FVKESK. CDR3 nucleotides: TGTGCCGGTGCAAGGGGGAGGGCGAACACCGGGGAGCTGTTTTTT. It is translated as CAGARGRANTGELFF.

The V gene is TRBV5-8, the J gene TRBJ2-7; D is perhaps TRBD1 (7 bases). The CDR3 consists of 16 residues. With 4 bases removed from V and 0 bases from J, the gap between germline ends came to 17 bases. Germline loops: CDR1 SGHTS, CDR2 YDEGEE. As DNA, the CDR3 is TGTGCCAGCAGCCGACAGGGAGGTTGGATCTCCTACGAGCAGTACTTC. Translating it yields CASSRQGGWISYEQYF.

This chain joins TRBV5-1 and TRBJ2-1, with D maybe TRBD1 (5 bases). Between the trimmed V and J ends, which lost 0 bases and 0 bases, there was a span of 10 bases. The CDR3 contains 16 residues. The germline V gene encodes CDR1 SGHRS and CDR2 YFSETQ. The CDR3 nucleotides read TGCGCCAGCAGCTTGGAGGGGCAAAGCTCCTACAATGAGCAGTTCTTC. Protein product: CASSLEGQSSYNEQFF.

The rearrangement links TRBV29-1 to TRBJ2-2; a weak D match, TRBD1 (5 bases). Germline V CDR1 and CDR2: SQVTM, ANQGSEA. The CDR3 length is 13 residues. Trimming removed 6 bases from V and 4 bases from J, with 12 bases in between. The CDR3: CSVADKATGELFF. CDR3 coding DNA: TGCAGCGTCGCGGACAAAGCCACCGGGGAGCTGTTTTTT.

As DNA, the CDR3 is TGTGCCAGCAACCCTCCAGGGCTATACAATGAGCAGTTCTTC. Its translation is CASNPPGLYNEQFF. The chain uses TRBV7-6 and TRBJ2-1; D is perhaps TRBD1 (5 bases). Trimming left V 7 bases short and J 4 bases short, with 14 bases between. CDR1 and CDR2 from the germline V gene are SGHVS and FNYEAQ. The CDR3 contains 14 residues.

V usage is TRBV6-6 and J usage is TRBJ2-7, with 9 bases matching TRBD1. Germline V gives CDR1 MNHNY, CDR2 SVGAGI (reference sequence). Losses at the gene ends were 6 bases for V and 3 bases for J; bases not matched to a gene: 9. CDR3 size: 15 residues. The CDR3 DNA reads TGTGCCAGCAGCCAAAACCGGGACAGGGTCTACGAGCAGTACTTC. Translation: CASSQNRDRVYEQYF.

This clone is a singleton in its sample. V usage is TRBV7-9 and J usage is TRBJ1-1; D uncertain. The CDR3 is 15 residues long. CDR1 is SEHNR, CDR2 FQNEAQ, per germline (reference sequence). Trimming took off 2 bases at V and 4 bases at J, with 14 bases between the two ends. The CDR3: CASSLNSPGSTEAFF. CDR3 nucleotide sequence: TGTGCCAGCAGCTTAAACAGCCCGGGAAGCACTGAAGCTTTCTTT. The full variable domain, its missing parts supplied by reference TRBV7-9 and TRBJ1-1, is DTGVSQNPRHKITKRGQNVTFRCDPISEHNRLYWYRQTLGQGPEFLTYFQNEAQLEKSRLLSDRFSAERPKGSFSTLEIQRTEQGDSAMYLCASSLNSPGSTEAFFGQGTRLTVV.

The chain carries TRBV27 and TRBJ1-1; D is perhaps TRBD1 (5 bases). The V gene's germline CDR1 is MNHEY and CDR2 SMNVEV (reference sequence). The CDR3 extends over 14 amino acids. Between the trimmed V and J ends, which lost 6 bases and 3 bases, there was a span of 14 bases. CDR3 nucleotide sequence: TGTGCCAGCAGCCGAACGGGGGGGTACACTGAAGCTTTCTTT. Its protein is CASSRTGGYTEAFF.